These 2 T cell receptor beta chains originate from one sample sequenced in a study of OX40 agonist ivuxolimab in advanced cancers. Sequenced by immunoSEQ multiplex PCR; TCRdb stores in-frame clones only, minus some. The sample records about 79,000 clones, approximately 84% being singletons. The specimen was CD4+ or CD8+ T cells sorted from blood, collected in a trial of the OX40 agonist ivuxolimab. All receptors derive from an adult with an advanced solid tumor such as melanoma, head and neck, liver or kidney cancer.

The CDR3, as DNA: TGTGCCAGCAGCTTATACGGGACGGGATCCTACGAGCAGTACTTC. Translated, it gives CASSLYGTGSYEQYF. V gene TRBV7-9 combines with J gene TRBJ2-7; possibly TRBD1 or TRBD2 for D (5 bases each). V was cut by 2 bases and J by 1 base, with 12 bases left in between. Germline V lookup: CDR1 SEHNR, CDR2 FQNEAQ (reference sequence). This CDR3 spans 15 amino acids.

V and J are TRBV28 and TRBJ1-4; 8 bases line up with TRBD1. The CDR3 is 16 residues long. After removal of 8 bases from V and 7 bases from J, the junction contained 15 bases not matched to a gene. Germline assignment: CDR1 MDHEN and CDR2 SYDVKM. The CDR3 DNA sequence: TGTGCCAGCCAGCTCGGTCAGGGGGCAGGCGGTGAAAAACTGTTTTTT. It yields the protein CASQLGQGAGGEKLFF.